The 30 T cell receptor beta chains in this list originate from one sample, sequenced in a study of response to subunit inactivated influenza vaccine. Each CDR3 protein is one row after TCRdb ran MiXCR on the RT-PCR reads. The table includes around 470,000 distinct CDR3 sequences, less than 7.5% detected once. The input for sequencing was PBMCs from blood, taken less than 25 months after vaccination. These receptors came from a man aged 45 to 75 who received an inactivated influenza vaccine.

In its sample, this clonotype was seen many times. This sequence joins TRBV30 and TRBJ2-7; TRBD1 agrees at 8 bases. The CDR3 length is 13 residues. CDR1 is GTSNPN and CDR2 is SVGIG in the germline V gene (reference sequence). J lost 6 bases, V lost 3 bases, and 7 bases had no gene match. The CDR3 DNA reads as TGTGCCTGGAGAACCTTTACAGGGGGCGAGCAGTACTTC. Encoded protein: CAWRTFTGGEQYF.

This clonotype came up a few times. The chain links TRBV4-2 to TRBJ2-7; no reliable D call. V dropped 4 bases and J dropped 5 bases, with 12 bases sitting between them. The CDR3 runs to 13 residues. CDR1 and CDR2 (germline): LGHNA, YNFKEQ. In DNA, the CDR3 is TGTGCCAGCAGCCGCCGAGAGGTTCACGAGCAGTACTTC. It codes for CASSRREVHEQYF.

The rearrangement joins TRBV12-3 or TRBV12-4 to TRBJ2-1; D might be TRBD1 (5 bases). Trimming cost V 6 bases and J 2 bases, with 14 bases left between them. CDR3 length: 15 residues. CDR3 in DNA: TGTGCCAGCAGATGGGGCGGATCTACCTACAATGAGCAGTTCTTC. This gives the protein CASRWGGSTYNEQFF.

This clonotype was picked up a small number of times. This chain connects TRBV4-1 to TRBJ2-3; 7 bases fit TRBD1. The V segment lost 4 bases and the J segment 3 bases; nucleotides outside the gene matches: 7. Per germline, CDR1 MGHRA and CDR2 YSYEKL. The CDR3 sequence is 15 residues long. This CDR3 is CASSRGPQGTDTQYF. CDR3 bases: TGCGCCAGCAGCCGCGGACCACAGGGGACAGATACGCAGTATTTT.

The V and J genes are TRBV10-3 and TRBJ2-3, with D perhaps matching TRBD2 (5 bases). With 6 bases removed from V and 1 base from J, the gap between germline ends came to 17 bases. This CDR3 contains 16 residues. Germline loops: CDR1 ENHRY, CDR2 SYGVKD. CDR3 nucleotide sequence: TGTGCCATCAGAACCGGGAAGAATCCTGGCACAGATACGCAGTATTTT. Protein: CAIRTGKNPGTDTQYF.

The chain links TRBV3-1 to TRBJ1-6; D is unresolved. The CDR3 totals 17 residues. Deletions cut 2 bases from V and 6 bases from J, with 17 bases between. From germline, CDR1 is LGHDT and CDR2 YNNKEL (reference sequence). CDR3 nucleotide sequence: TGTGCCAGCAGCCAACTCCCTGACGGCGCACTTAATTCACCCCTCCACTTT. Protein sequence: CASSQLPDGALNSPLHF.

The sample holds many counts of this clonotype. V usage is TRBV7-9 and J usage is TRBJ2-7; 7 nucleotides match TRBD1. The CDR3 contains 14 residues. J lost 5 bases, V lost 1 base, and 5 bases had no gene match. The germline V gene has CDR1 SEHNR and CDR2 FQNEAQ (reference sequence). The DNA for the CDR3 is TGTGCCAGCAGCTTAGTAGGGGGCCGCAACGAGCAGTACTTC. Translation: CASSLVGGRNEQYF. The full variable domain, with the rest looked up from reference TRBV7-9 and TRBJ2-7, is DTGVSQNPRHKITKRGQNVTFRCDPISEHNRLYWYRQTLGQGPEFLTYFQNEAQLEKSRLLSDRFSAERPKGSFSTLEIQRTEQGDSAMYLCASSLVGGRNEQYFGPGTRLTVT.

At least ten counts were recorded for this clonotype. The V and J genes are TRBV5-1 and TRBJ1-1; no definite D call. Germline assignment: CDR1 SGHRS and CDR2 YFSETQ. V was pared by 5 bases and J by 0 bases, with 11 bases between. The CDR3 has 14 amino acids. CDR3 in DNA: TGCGCCAGCAGTTTACACCTTTTGAACACTGAAGCTTTCTTT. It encodes CASSLHLLNTEAFF.

At least ten counts were recorded for this clonotype. V is TRBV28 and J is TRBJ2-5; D ambiguous. The germline V gene encodes CDR1 MDHEN and CDR2 SYDVKM. The V and J ends lost 6 bases and 5 bases respectively, with 4 bases between them. The CDR3 covers 10 residues. DNA for the CDR3: TGTGCCAGCAGAAGGGAGACCCAGTACTTC. Translating gives CASRRETQYF.

J is TRBJ2-7 and V is TRBV20-1; 13 bases are a match to TRBD2. Germline V gene sequence: CDR1 DFQATT, CDR2 SNEGSKA (reference sequence). CDR3 length: 17 amino acids. The CDR3 is CSFRGGTSGTAGHEQYF. CDR3 in DNA: TGCAGCTTCCGGGGGGGGACTAGCGGGACCGCTGGTCACGAGCAGTACTTC.

This clonotype was seen only a few times. The rearrangement uses TRBV28 and TRBJ2-1; the D gene is possibly TRBD2 (5 bases). Germline CDR1 and CDR2: MDHEN and SYDVKM. The V end lost 4 bases, the J end lost 2 bases, and 12 bases lay between the germline ends. This CDR3 has 15 amino acids. The CDR3 coding sequence is TGTGCCAGCAGTTCCCGCGGGCGAACCTACAATGAGCAGTTCTTC. As protein: CASSSRGRTYNEQFF.

This clonotype came up many times. This chain uses TRBV15 with TRBJ1-4; a possible D gene is TRBD1 (5 bases). V was pared by 2 bases and J by 2 bases, with 12 bases between. Germline values: CDR1 LNHNV, CDR2 YYDKDF (reference sequence). The CDR3 sequence is 16 residues long. In nucleotides, the CDR3 is TGTGCCACCAGCAGAAACCCTCAGGGTACTAATGAAAAACTGTTTTTT. It encodes CATSRNPQGTNEKLFF.

This clonotype was picked up many times. V is TRBV4-2 and J is TRBJ1-1; 9 bases are shared with TRBD1. The CDR3 has 13 amino acids. Germline CDR1 is LGHNA and CDR2 is YNFKEQ. V lost 4 bases and J lost 10; bases outside the gene matches: 7. CDR3 DNA: TGTGCCAGCAGCCCCCAGACAGGGGGGAGAGCTTTCTTT. The encoded protein is CASSPQTGGRAFF.

This sequence joins TRBV2 and TRBJ1-6; the match to TRBD1 covers 7 bases. The CDR3 runs 17 residues. Germline CDR1 reads SNHLY; CDR2 reads FYNNEI. V was pared by 3 bases and J by 6 bases, with 11 bases of the junction left unmatched. CDR3 in DNA: TGTGCCAGCAGTGATTGGGGACAGCAATACTTTAATTCACCCCTCCACTTT. The encoded protein is CASSDWGQQYFNSPLHF.

This clonotype was seen at least ten times. V usage is TRBV12-3 or TRBV12-4 and J usage is TRBJ1-5; the D gene is possibly TRBD1 (6 bases). With 5 bases removed from V and 1 base from J, the gap between germline ends came to 9 bases. The CDR3 is made up of 14 amino acids. The CDR3 here is CASSRDNSNQPQHF. DNA of the CDR3: TGTGCCAGCAGTCGGGACAACAGCAATCAGCCCCAGCATTTT.

There are many counts of this clonotype. This chain joins TRBV20-1 and TRBJ2-1, with TRBD2 matching over 8 bases. The V gene's germline CDR1 is DFQATT and CDR2 SNEGSKA (reference sequence). Losses at the gene ends were 0 bases for V and 6 bases for J; bases not matched to a gene: 16. The CDR3 contains 18 residues. In DNA, the CDR3 is TGCAGTGCTAGAGACCTGACGAGCGGGAGCCTCTACTTCAATGAGCAGTTCTTC. Translating gives CSARDLTSGSLYFNEQFF.

This clonotype was observed a handful of times. The rearrangement joins TRBV12-3 or TRBV12-4 to TRBJ2-1; the match to TRBD1 covers 7 bases. The CDR3 runs to 15 residues. V was clipped by 9 bases and J by 7 bases; unmatched bases: 15. The CDR3 nucleotides are TGTGCCAGTGGGCCCGGCACAGGGGTAATGAATGAGCAGTTCTTC. Translation: CASGPGTGVMNEQFF.

This clonotype occurred many times. This chain joins TRBV20-1 and TRBJ1-3; D possibly corresponds to TRBD1 (5 bases). Trimming removed 0 bases at V and 4 bases at J, with 13 bases between. This CDR3 contains 15 residues. The germline CDR1 and CDR2 sequences are DFQATT and SNEGSKA (reference sequence). The CDR3 is CSARDLQGGGNTIYF. As DNA, the CDR3 is TGCAGTGCTAGAGATCTCCAGGGTGGAGGAAACACCATATATTTT.

The chain employs TRBV5-1 and TRBJ2-7; D is unresolved. CDR1 and CDR2 (germline): SGHRS, YFSETQ. Trimming cost V 4 bases and J 5 bases, with 10 bases left between them. The CDR3 has 12 residues. The CDR3 sequence: CASSPSRHEQYF. In DNA form, the CDR3 reads TGCGCCAGCAGCCCTTCCCGTCACGAGCAGTACTTC.

The V call is TRBV5-5, the J call TRBJ1-1; 7 bases map to TRBD1. The J segment lost 5 bases and the V segment lost 4 bases, leaving 5 bases of the junction unmatched. This CDR3 contains 13 residues. Germline V gene sequence: CDR1 SGHKS, CDR2 YYEKEE (reference sequence). The CDR3 nucleotides are TGTGCCAGCAGCCCGACAGGGCGGACTGAAGCTTTCTTT. The encoded protein is CASSPTGRTEAFF. Variable domain in full (rest from reference TRBV5-5 and TRBJ1-1): DAGVTQSPTHLIKTRGQQVTLRCSPISGHKSVSWYQQVLGQGPQFIFQYYEKEERGRGNFPDRFSARQFPNYSSELNVNALLLGDSALYLCASSPTGRTEAFFGQGTRLTVV.

The chain is built from TRBV9 and TRBJ2-2, with D tentatively TRBD1 (5 bases). V dropped 2 bases and J dropped 4 bases, with 18 bases sitting between them. The germline CDR1 and CDR2 sequences are SGDLS and YYNGEE. This CDR3 spans 17 amino acids. Here the CDR3 DNA reads TGTGCCAGCAGCGTGGCCTATGAGACAGACTTCACCGGGGAGCTGTTTTTT. Amino acids: CASSVAYETDFTGELFF.

V usage is TRBV11-2 and J usage is TRBJ2-7; 9 bases fit TRBD2. The CDR3 sequence is 19 residues long. The V segment lost 0 bases and the J segment 0 bases; nucleotides outside the gene matches: 12. Per the germline V gene, CDR1 is SGHAT and CDR2 is FQNNGV. CDR3 in amino acids: CASSLDGFLAGTRSYEQYF. The CDR3 DNA is TGTGCCAGCAGCTTAGATGGGTTCCTAGCGGGGACCCGCTCCTACGAGCAGTACTTC.

This clonotype was detected ten times or more. The V call is TRBV7-9, the J call TRBJ2-3, with TRBD1 matching over 10 bases. Trimming removed 1 base from V and 3 bases from J; junction bases left unmatched: 1. Germline V gene lookup returns CDR1 SEHNR and CDR2 FQNEAQ (reference sequence). The CDR3 covers 15 residues. CDR3 in DNA: TGTGCCAGCAGCTTAGTGGACAGGGGGACAGATACGCAGTATTTT. It translates to CASSLVDRGTDTQYF.

In this sample, this clonotype turned up a few times. This may come from a read error, since a much larger clone is one base off. The rearrangement joins TRBV20-1 to TRBJ2-5; 7 positions agree with TRBD1. The CDR3 is 15 residues long. The V and J ends lost 0 bases and 4 bases, in that order; junction bases with no gene match: 8. CDR1 and CDR2 from the germline V gene are DFQATT and SNEGSKA (reference sequence). In DNA form, the CDR3 reads TGCAGTGCTAGAGAGAGGGACAGTGGGGTAGAGACCCAGTACTTC. This gives the protein CSARERDSGVETQYF.

This chain links TRBV7-6 with TRBJ1-4, with D hard to call. Germline V CDR1 and CDR2: SGHVS, FNYEAQ. The CDR3 totals 16 residues. With 4 bases removed from V and 4 bases from J, the gap between germline ends came to 16 bases. This chain's CDR3 is CASSSGFGSNNEKLFF. In nucleotides, the CDR3 is TGTGCCAGCAGCTCCGGTTTCGGAAGCAATAATGAAAAACTGTTTTTT.

This clonotype was detected many times. The V and J genes are TRBV7-2 and TRBJ1-3; no clear D gene. The ends were cut back, 5 bases at V and 2 bases at J, with 10 bases in the middle. This CDR3 is built from 14 residues. CDR1 and CDR2 from the germline V gene are SGHTA and FQGNSA. As DNA, the CDR3 is TGTGCCAGCAGCCCAAATCTACCTGGAAACACCATATATTTT. As protein: CASSPNLPGNTIYF.

The V gene is TRBV29-1, the J gene TRBJ2-7, with 10 bases lining up with TRBD1. With V trimmed by 6 bases and J by 5 bases, 10 bases remained unmatched. CDR3 length: 14 residues. Germline CDR1 reads SQVTM; CDR2 reads ANQGSEA. The CDR3 is CSVHLGTGAHEQYF. For the CDR3, the DNA is TGCAGCGTCCACCTCGGGACAGGGGCCCACGAGCAGTACTTC.

Points on this clonotype: It may be a read error: a sequence one base away is much more abundant. This chain uses TRBV6-5 with TRBJ2-1, with D unclear. There are 13 residues in the CDR3. The V gene's germline CDR1 is MNHEY and CDR2 SVGAGI. CDR3 residues: CTSSYAQNNEQFF. The CDR3 region has the DNA TGTACCAGCAGTTACGCACAGAACAATGAGCAGTTCTTC.

This clonotype was counted only a few times. The chain couples TRBV6-2 or TRBV6-3 to TRBJ2-1, with a weak D call TRBD1 (6 bases). The germline V gene encodes CDR1 MNHEY and CDR2 SVGEGT. There are 12 residues in the CDR3. The V end was cut by 7 bases, the J end by 9 bases, with 13 bases between. Here the CDR3 reads CASKRQGPEQFF. CDR3 nucleotides: TGTGCCAGCAAGAGGCAGGGGCCTGAGCAGTTCTTC.

This clonotype has a handful of counts. The rearrangement links TRBV15 to TRBJ2-1, with unresolved D. Germline CDR1 is LNHNV and CDR2 is YYDKDF (reference sequence). The CDR3 is made up of 16 amino acids. The V end was cut by 0 bases, the J end by 1 base, with 10 bases between. The CDR3 protein is CATSRDSLGSYNEQFF. CDR3 coding DNA: TGTGCCACCAGCAGAGACAGTTTGGGTTCCTACAATGAGCAGTTCTTC.